These 30 T cell receptor beta chains were all obtained from the same sample, sequenced in a study of cytomegalovirus exposure and HLA in healthy donors. PCR used 60 Vbeta primers and 13 Jbeta primers. Profiled with immunoSEQ multiplex PCR; TCRdb holds only in-frame clones, not every one. The sample records about 160,000 clones, 70% to 85% being singletons. Input material: PBMCs. These receptors all come from a man aged 45-65 years in good health and CMV-seropositive.

This clone occurred a few times. The gene calls are TRBV25-1 and TRBJ1-2; perhaps TRBD1 as D (6 bases). The CDR3 has 14 amino acids. V shed 3 bases and J shed 3 bases, with 11 bases lying between them. Germline V gene sequence: CDR1 MGHDK, CDR2 SYGVNS. The chain's CDR3 is CASSETGLDYGYTF. CDR3 nucleotides: TGTGCCAGCAGTGAGACAGGTTTGGACTATGGCTACACCTTC.

The gene calls are TRBV6-5 and TRBJ2-1; possible D gene TRBD2, 7 bases. This CDR3 is built from 15 residues. Germline CDR1 MNHEY, CDR2 SVGAGI. V lost 2 bases and J 4 bases, leaving 12 bases between the germline ends. The CDR3: CASSYGGGLYNEQFF. The CDR3 DNA reads as TGTGCCAGCAGTTACGGGGGGGGCCTTTACAATGAGCAGTTCTTC.

V usage is TRBV7-9 and J usage is TRBJ1-2; 9 bases match TRBD1. The junction had 6 bases not matched to a gene; V was cut back by 3 bases and J by 10 bases. The V gene's germline CDR1 is SEHNR and CDR2 FQNEAQ (reference sequence). This CDR3 is 13 amino acids long. The CDR3 DNA follows: TGTGCCAGCAGCTTCATACAGGGGGCCCCCTACACCTTC. Its protein product is CASSFIQGAPYTF.

Comments on this clone: A junction end diverges from the germline sequence, so it may reflect a read error. This sequence joins TRBV6-5 and TRBJ1-5, with D unclear. Germline lookup yields CDR1 MNHEY and CDR2 SVGAGI. This CDR3 spans 16 amino acids. This CDR3 is CASTYSPEEHNQPQHF. The CDR3 bases are TGTGCCAGCACTTACTCTCCGGAGGAGCACAATCAGCCCCAGCATTTT.

The rearrangement uses TRBV6-1 and TRBJ2-3; maybe TRBD1 (5 bases). V gave up 6 bases and J gave up 1 base, with 11 bases separating them. Per germline, CDR1 MNHNS and CDR2 SASEGT. This CDR3 is built from 14 residues. CDR3 sequence (DNA): TGTGCCAGCAGCCAGGGTCGACGCACAGATACGCAGTATTTT. Translated: CASSQGRRTDTQYF.

This chain connects TRBV16 to TRBJ1-3; TRBD1 matches at 7 bases. The CDR3 is 12 amino acids. Germline trimming cut 8 bases from V and 10 bases from J; bases unmatched to any gene: 8. From germline, CDR1 is KGHSY and CDR2 FQNENV. The CDR3 bases are TGTGCCAGCGTGACAGGGCCGGGGACCATATATTTT. This translates into CASVTGPGTIYF.

This chain connects TRBV27 to TRBJ1-1; D remains ambiguous. Trimming removed 4 bases from V and 1 base from J, with 7 bases in between. This CDR3 is 13 amino acids long. The germline gives CDR1 MNHEY, CDR2 SMNVEV (reference sequence). CDR3 in DNA: TGTGCCAGCAGTTCGAGGGAGAACACTGAAGCTTTCTTT. Protein: CASSSRENTEAFF.

V gene TRBV2 combines with J gene TRBJ1-5, with TRBD1 matching over 7 bases. CDR1 is SNHLY and CDR2 is FYNNEI in the germline V gene. CDR3 size: 15 residues. After removal of 1 base from V and 5 bases from J, the junction contained 5 bases not matched to a gene. As DNA, the CDR3 is TGTGCCAGCAGTGAAGACCAGGGGGACCATCAGCCCCAGCATTTT. It is translated as CASSEDQGDHQPQHF.

This chain uses TRBV11-3 with TRBJ2-1; the match to TRBD2 covers 10 bases. Germline assignment: CDR1 SGHNT and CDR2 YENEEA. This CDR3 is 17 amino acids long. V was clipped by 5 bases and J by 9 bases; unmatched bases: 16. The CDR3 nucleotides are TGTGCCAGCAGCCGAGGACTAGCGGCCCGGAGGGGGATTGAGCAGTTCTTC. This gives the protein CASSRGLAARRGIEQFF.

This clone was seen many times. J is TRBJ2-3 and V is TRBV10-2; TRBD2 matches at 7 bases. The CDR3 extends over 15 amino acids. Germline V lookup: CDR1 WSHSY, CDR2 SAAADI. V was clipped by 6 bases and J by 10 bases; unmatched bases: 16. As DNA, the CDR3 is TGCGCCAGCAGCCCCGAGACTAGCTCCGAAAACGCGCAGTATTTT. Residues: CASSPETSSENAQYF.

This chain connects TRBV7-2 to TRBJ2-5; D is possibly TRBD2 (5 bases). Germline CDR1 reads SGHTA; CDR2 reads FQGNSA. This CDR3 spans 12 amino acids. V was shortened by 5 bases and J by 4 bases, with 8 bases between the two germline ends. This CDR3 reads CASSQRVETQYF. For the CDR3, the DNA is TGTGCCAGCAGCCAGAGGGTAGAGACCCAGTACTTC.

The chain couples TRBV29-1 to TRBJ1-2; D is perhaps TRBD1 (5 bases). The V gene's germline CDR1 is SQVTM and CDR2 ANQGSEA. The CDR3 contains 15 residues. V was trimmed by 2 bases and J by 2 bases, leaving 15 bases between them. The CDR3 region has the DNA TGCAGCGTTGAAATCCTCGGCAGGGTGAACTATGGCTACACCTTC. It translates to CSVEILGRVNYGYTF. Based on the CDR3 plus reference TRBV29-1 and TRBJ1-2, the full variable domain is SAVISQKPSRDICQRGTSLTIQCQVDSQVTMMFWYRQQPGQSLTLIATANQGSEATYESGFVIDKFPISRPNLTFSTLTVSNMSPEDSSIYLCSVEILGRVNYGYTFGSGTRLTVV.

The rearrangement uses TRBV7-8 and TRBJ2-3; the D is unclear. The CDR3 contains 16 residues. Germline V CDR1 and CDR2: SGHVS, FQNEAQ. V was trimmed by 5 bases and J by 1 base, leaving 16 bases between them. The CDR3 region has the DNA TGTGCCAGCAGCCCCCTTGCTCTTGGAGGCACAGATACGCAGTATTTT. This codes for CASSPLALGGTDTQYF.

The sample holds a few counts of this clone. The V gene is TRBV7-9, the J gene TRBJ2-5; tentative D call: TRBD2 (5 bases). The CDR3 runs to 12 residues. Germline V gene sequence: CDR1 SEHNR, CDR2 FQNEAQ (reference sequence). V was clipped by 8 bases and J by 7 bases, with 14 bases between them. As DNA, the CDR3 is TGTGCCAGCCAGGCAGGACGGGGGACCCAGTACTTC. This translates into CASQAGRGTQYF.

This clone came up once. This chain joins TRBV11-2 and TRBJ2-1; D remains unclear. The CDR3 runs 13 residues. Trimming left V 2 bases short and J 10 bases short, with 12 bases between. CDR1 is SGHAT and CDR2 is FQNNGV in the germline V gene. Written as DNA, the CDR3 is TGTGCCAGCAGCTTAATATCTAGTGGGGAGCAGTTCTTC. This encodes CASSLISSGEQFF. Drawing the rest from reference TRBV11-2 and TRBJ2-1, the complete variable domain is EAGVAQSPRYKIIEKRQSVAFWCNPISGHATLYWYQQILGQGPKLLIQFQNNGVVDDSQLPKDRFSAERLKGVDSTLKIQPAKLEDSAVYLCASSLISSGEQFFGPGTRLTVL.

The chain carries TRBV14 and TRBJ1-2, with D maybe TRBD1 (6 bases). This CDR3 has 13 residues. The germline V and J ends were trimmed by 4 bases and 3 bases, with 9 bases remaining between them. The germline V gene encodes CDR1 SGHDN and CDR2 FVKESK. The CDR3 bases are TGTGCCAGCAGCCTCCGGACAGACTATGGCTACACCTTC. This codes for CASSLRTDYGYTF. The variable domain in full, completed from reference TRBV14 and TRBJ1-2, reads EAGVTQFPSHSVIEKGQTVTLRCDPISGHDNLYWYRRVMGKEIKFLLHFVKESKQDESGMPNNRFLAERTGGTYSTLKVQPAELEDSGVYFCASSLRTDYGYTFGSGTRLTVV.

This rearrangement joins TRBV10-3 to TRBJ2-7; weak D call: TRBD1 (6 bases). The V gene's germline CDR1 is ENHRY and CDR2 SYGVKD. The CDR3 length is 13 residues. Trimming stripped 8 bases from V and 3 bases from J, with 14 bases between. This CDR3 is CAIARDTDYEQYF. CDR3 bases: TGTGCCATCGCCCGGGACACCGACTACGAGCAGTACTTC.

The rearrangement links TRBV6-1 to TRBJ1-4; D possibly corresponds to TRBD1 (5 bases). Germline CDR1 reads MNHNS; CDR2 reads SASEGT. Deletions cut 5 bases from V and 4 bases from J, with 11 bases between. The CDR3 extends over 14 amino acids. The CDR3 spells CASSRGGSNEKLFF. The CDR3 bases are TGTGCCAGCAGTCGCGGGGGAAGTAATGAAAAACTGTTTTTT.

Only one count was recorded for this clone. The CDR3 DNA sequence: TGTGCCAGCTCACCAGACCAGGGGTCCAATTCACCCCTCCACTTT. Residues: CASSPDQGSNSPLHF. The gene calls are TRBV18 and TRBJ1-6; D perhaps matches TRBD1 (6 bases). This CDR3 has 15 amino acids. Trimming pared 2 bases from V and 7 bases from J, leaving 12 bases between. The germline CDR1 and CDR2 sequences are KGHSH and LQKENI.

The chain joins TRBV11-3 to TRBJ2-7, with D maybe TRBD2 (5 bases). This CDR3 has 15 residues. CDR1 and CDR2 (germline): SGHNT, YENEEA. Between the trimmed V and J ends, which lost 2 bases and 0 bases, there was a span of 11 bases. This chain's CDR3 is CASSLRGGPSYEQYF. DNA for the CDR3: TGTGCCAGCAGCTTACGTGGCGGGCCCTCCTACGAGCAGTACTTC.

The CDR3: CACRGTGNQPQHF. For the CDR3, the DNA is TGTGCCTGTCGTGGGACAGGTAATCAGCCCCAGCATTTT. The chain recombines TRBV30 with TRBJ1-5, with 8 bases aligning to TRBD1. The CDR3 extends over 13 amino acids. Germline V gene sequence: CDR1 GTSNPN, CDR2 SVGIG (reference sequence). V shed 6 bases, J shed 4 bases, and the junction held 5 bases outside the gene matches.

This chain connects TRBV5-8 to TRBJ1-5, with D hard to call. The CDR3 contains 15 residues. The germline gives CDR1 SGHTS, CDR2 YDEGEE. Trimming removed 0 bases at V and 2 bases at J, with 9 bases between. CDR3 sequence reads: CASSLGVAGNQPQHF. CDR3 in DNA: TGTGCCAGCAGCTTGGGAGTGGCGGGCAATCAGCCCCAGCATTTT.

The chain joins TRBV30 to TRBJ2-1; a weak D match, TRBD1 (5 bases). The ends were cut back, 5 bases at V and 4 bases at J, with 9 bases in the middle. The CDR3 totals 12 residues. The germline V gene encodes CDR1 GTSNPN and CDR2 SVGIG (reference sequence). The CDR3 sequence is CAWLGHYNEQFF. The CDR3 bases are TGTGCCTGGTTGGGGCATTACAATGAGCAGTTCTTC.

V and J are TRBV5-1 and TRBJ2-1; no firm D call. Trimming shortened V by 3 bases and J by 8 bases, and 15 bases separated the two germline ends. This CDR3 contains 14 residues. The germline V gene encodes CDR1 SGHRS and CDR2 YFSETQ. The DNA for the CDR3 is TGCGCCAGCAGCTCTCCAGGCTCTGGCGATGAGCAGTTCTTC. Encoded protein: CASSSPGSGDEQFF.

This clone appeared a single time. Written as DNA, the CDR3 is TGTGCCAGCAGCCCCGTAGAGCGGATTACGGGGTATGGCTACACCTTC. Its protein is CASSPVERITGYGYTF. The V gene is TRBV5-6, the J gene TRBJ1-2; D call uncertain. Germline V gene lookup returns CDR1 SGHDT and CDR2 YYEEEE. This CDR3 comprises 16 residues. V gave up 4 bases and J gave up 5 bases, with 21 bases separating them.

The chain links TRBV7-9 to TRBJ2-7; TRBD2 aligns across 8 bases. The CDR3 has 15 amino acids. Looked up from germline, CDR1 is SEHNR and CDR2 is FQNEAQ (reference sequence). The ends lost 5 bases at V and 3 bases at J; junction bases unmatched: 9. This CDR3 is CASSPRKREFYEQYV. CDR3 nucleotide sequence: TGTGCCAGCAGCCCTAGGAAGCGGGAGTTCTACGAGCAGTACGTC.

This clone was picked up one time. The chain joins TRBV7-3 to TRBJ2-3; TRBD2 is a possible D gene (6 bases). CDR1 and CDR2 from the germline V gene are SGHTA and FQGTGA. The CDR3 sequence is 14 residues long. Trimming cost V 4 bases and J 4 bases, with 12 bases left between them. CDR3 coding DNA: TGTGCCAGCAGCTCTAAAGCGGGTGCAGATACGCAGTATTTT. Translating it yields CASSSKAGADTQYF.

V usage is TRBV6-5 and J usage is TRBJ2-2; possible D gene TRBD1, 5 bases. This CDR3 is built from 14 residues. Trimming stripped 0 bases from V and 5 bases from J, with 7 bases between. From germline, CDR1 is MNHEY and CDR2 SVGAGI. The CDR3 DNA reads TGTGCCAGCAGTTACTCCCAGGGTACCGGGGAGCTGTTTTTT. Protein product: CASSYSQGTGELFF.

The chain couples TRBV14 to TRBJ2-2; the match to TRBD2 covers 7 bases. Trimming at V came to 9 bases and at J to 7 bases, leaving 11 bases not matched to a gene. CDR3 length: 14 residues. CDR1 and CDR2 from the germline V gene are SGHDN and FVKESK. The CDR3 nucleotides are TGTGCCAGGGGGGGAGGGCCGCGTATCGGGGAGCTGTTTTTT. It encodes CARGGGPRIGELFF.

The V gene is TRBV27, the J gene TRBJ2-3, with 10 bases fitting TRBD1. V shed 5 bases and J 6 bases; nucleotides not matched to a gene: 11. CDR3 size: 16 residues. Germline loops: CDR1 MNHEY, CDR2 SMNVEV (reference sequence). The CDR3 DNA is TGTGCCAGCAGTCGTAGGACAGGGGGGAGGAAGGATACGCAGTATTTT. This encodes CASSRRTGGRKDTQYF.